The 24 T cell receptor beta chains in this list originate from one sample, sequenced in a study of Ad26.COV2.S vaccination and SARS-CoV-2 variants. Indicated treatment: about 20 received Ad26.COV2.S at low or high dose, single or two shots; several received placebo; per-sample allocation not given. Material that was analyzed had been drawn on day 63 after the first vaccine or placebo injection. Profiling relied on immunoSEQ multiplex PCR, and the TCRdb table lists in-frame clones only, not all of them. The repertoire holds around 300,000 clones, about 89% seen once, with approximately 5% in the top ten. Sequencing used peripheral blood, obtained in a trial of Ad26.COV2.S vaccine versus placebo. The receptors shown here come from a person between 18 and 60 years old who received the Ad26.COV2.S COVID-19 vaccine or a placebo.

The genes are TRBV9 and TRBJ2-1; 8 nucleotides line up with TRBD1. The trim removed 2 bases at V and 3 bases at J, leaving 7 bases unmatched. The CDR3 runs to 16 residues. CDR1 and CDR2 (germline): SGDLS, YYNGEE. The CDR3 loop is CASSVKGTGHYNEQFF. As DNA, the CDR3 is TGTGCCAGCAGCGTGAAGGGGACAGGACACTACAATGAGCAGTTCTTC.

The chain joins TRBV2 to TRBJ2-2; TRBD1 is a possible D gene (6 bases). Germline CDR1 and CDR2: SNHLY and FYNNEI. V gave up 4 bases and J gave up 0 bases, with 9 bases separating them. The CDR3 sequence is 15 residues long. CDR3 residues: CASSVTGSNTGELFF. CDR3 nucleotides: TGTGCCAGCAGTGTGACAGGTTCGAACACCGGGGAGCTGTTTTTT.

The chain combines TRBV7-2 with TRBJ2-2, with D perhaps TRBD1 (5 bases). Trimming removed 2 bases from V and 6 bases from J, with 13 bases in between. Germline loops: CDR1 SGHTA, CDR2 FQGNSA. The CDR3 contains 15 residues. The CDR3 region is CASSLLSRVSGELFF. In DNA, the CDR3 is TGTGCCAGCAGCTTATTGTCCAGGGTCTCCGGGGAGCTGTTTTTT.

The V and J genes are TRBV21-1 and TRBJ2-7; no check of the table's D call, TRBD2, against the DNA was made. TRBV21-1 is assigned pseudogene status. This CDR3 region has 17 residues. The CDR3 is CASSKESSGRGSYEQYF. The CDR3 DNA follows: TGTGCCAGCAGCAAAGAGTCTAGCGGGAGAGGCTCCTACGAGCAGTACTTC.

The chain employs TRBV20-1 and TRBJ2-7, with D unresolved. Trimming removed 0 bases at V and 5 bases at J, with 5 bases between. The CDR3 runs to 11 residues. CDR1 and CDR2 (germline): DFQATT, SNEGSKA (reference sequence). DNA for the CDR3: TGCAGTGCTAGAGATTCCCACGAGCAGTACTTC. Its translation is CSARDSHEQYF.

The table lists this clone with a few counts. The chain employs TRBV7-9 and TRBJ1-2, with 10 bases fitting TRBD1. V lost 5 bases to trimming and J lost 4 bases; unmatched junction nucleotides: 4. Germline CDR1 is SEHNR and CDR2 is FQNEAQ (reference sequence). The CDR3 covers 14 residues. The CDR3 DNA sequence: TGTGCCAGCAGCCCGACAGGGGGCTTCTATGGCTACACCTTC. This sequence encodes CASSPTGGFYGYTF.

This clone was picked up one time. The J gene is TRBJ1-5, the V gene TRBV28; no clear D gene. The CDR3 is 15 residues long. Looked up from germline, CDR1 is MDHEN and CDR2 is SYDVKM. V dropped 5 bases and J dropped 5 bases, with 16 bases sitting between them. The CDR3 region has the DNA TGTGCCAGCAGTACACCCGGGAGGTACGATCAGCCCCAGCATTTT. Its translation is CASSTPGRYDQPQHF.

Turning to this clone: At one end the junction does not follow the germline gene, possibly because of a read error. The rearrangement uses TRBV6-2 or TRBV6-3 and TRBJ2-1; 8 bases are a match to TRBD2. Germline-derived CDR1 and CDR2 are MNHEY and SVGEGT. This CDR3 region has 16 residues. The CDR3 DNA is TGTGCCAGCAGTCACTCTGGACGGGGGGGCTCGAATGAGCAGTTCTTC. Translating it yields CASSHSGRGGSNEQFF.

V usage is TRBV5-1 and J usage is TRBJ2-7; no reliable D call. CDR1 SGHRS and CDR2 YFSETQ come from the germline V gene. V lost 1 base to trimming and J lost 5 bases, with 13 bases between them. CDR3 size: 14 residues. CDR3 coding DNA: TGCGCCAGCAGCTTGACGGCCGGCACCCACGAGCAGTACTTC. It yields the protein CASSLTAGTHEQYF.

This clone was detected a few times. The chain employs TRBV5-1 and TRBJ2-5; possibly TRBD1 or TRBD2 for D (5 bases each). V lost 2 bases and J lost 3, with 14 bases in between. Germline loops: CDR1 SGHRS, CDR2 YFSETQ. The CDR3 runs to 15 residues. The CDR3 here is CASSLTGASEETQYF. The CDR3 nucleotides read TGCGCCAGCAGCTTAACCGGGGCCTCGGAAGAGACCCAGTACTTC.

This rearrangement joins TRBV11-2 to TRBJ1-1; D is ambiguous. CDR1 is SGHAT, CDR2 FQNNGV, per germline. V lost 5 bases to trimming and J lost 1 base, with 14 bases between them. The CDR3 has 15 residues. The CDR3 loop is CASSPSPVQNTEAFF. The CDR3 nucleotides are TGTGCCAGCAGCCCCAGTCCCGTTCAGAACACTGAAGCTTTCTTT.

The CDR3 loop reads CSVVETGTNEKLFF. The CDR3, as DNA: TGCAGCGTTGTAGAGACAGGGACTAATGAAAAACTGTTTTTT. This rearrangement joins TRBV29-1 to TRBJ1-4; 7 positions match TRBD1. J lost 2 bases, V lost 4 bases, and 4 bases had no gene match. This CDR3 region has 14 residues. The germline CDR1 and CDR2 sequences are SQVTM and ANQGSEA.

The chain couples TRBV5-4 to TRBJ1-1, with D perhaps matching TRBD1 (5 bases). The V end lost 0 bases, the J end lost 1 base, and 7 bases lay between the germline ends. CDR1 is SGHNT and CDR2 is YYREEE in the germline V gene (reference sequence). This CDR3 spans 14 amino acids. This CDR3 reads CASSLAQGNTEAFF. The CDR3 nucleotides are TGTGCCAGCAGCTTGGCCCAGGGGAACACTGAAGCTTTCTTT.

The chain is built from TRBV5-1 and TRBJ2-3; D is tentatively TRBD1 or TRBD2 (6 bases each). The germline CDR1 and CDR2 sequences are SGHRS and YFSETQ. Between the trimmed V and J ends, which lost 4 bases and 2 bases, there was a span of 17 bases. This CDR3 has 16 amino acids. The CDR3 DNA follows: TGCGCCAGCAGCCGGGACACCCGGAGGGTCACAGATACGCAGTATTTT. The encoded protein is CASSRDTRRVTDTQYF.

This sequence joins TRBV9 and TRBJ2-1; D is perhaps TRBD2 (5 bases). V was trimmed by 0 bases and J by 8 bases, leaving 9 bases between them. The germline V gene encodes CDR1 SGDLS and CDR2 YYNGEE. This CDR3 has 13 amino acids. The CDR3 nucleotides are TGTGCCAGCAGCGTAGGGCTAGCCTATGAGCAGTTCTTC. Amino acids: CASSVGLAYEQFF.

V gene TRBV7-9 combines with J gene TRBJ2-5; the D gene is possibly TRBD2 (6 bases). Trimming removed 2 bases from V and 2 bases from J, with 12 bases in between. Germline V gives CDR1 SEHNR, CDR2 FQNEAQ (reference sequence). The CDR3 consists of 15 residues. The CDR3 loop is CASSLKAGTQETQYF. In nucleotides, the CDR3 is TGTGCCAGCAGCTTAAAGGCAGGGACTCAAGAGACCCAGTACTTC.

V is TRBV10-3 and J is TRBJ2-2; a possible D gene is TRBD2 (5 bases). The CDR3 is 13 amino acids. Between the trimmed V and J ends, which lost 6 bases and 8 bases, there was a span of 13 bases. CDR1 and CDR2 (germline): ENHRY, SYGVKD. The CDR3 DNA reads TGTGCCATCAGCCTTGGGGAGAATGGGGAGCTGTTTTTT. Encoded protein: CAISLGENGELFF.

V gene TRBV5-1 combines with J gene TRBJ2-1; the D gene is possibly TRBD2 (5 bases). Trimming shortened V by 5 bases and J by 5 bases, and 11 bases separated the two germline ends. The CDR3 loop spans 13 amino acids. Germline assignment: CDR1 SGHRS and CDR2 YFSETQ. CDR3 nucleotide sequence: TGCGCCAGCAGTCTAAGCGGAGACAATGAGCAGTTCTTC. Residues: CASSLSGDNEQFF.

V gene TRBV6-7 combines with J gene TRBJ2-4, with a tentative D call TRBD1 (5 bases). TRBV6-7 is annotated as an ORF whose role is uncertain. V was clipped by 4 bases and J by 0 bases, with 25 bases between them. This CDR3 has 20 residues. The CDR3 DNA reads TGTGCCAGCAGTTCCTACCCTCAGGACACCTACCTATTAGCCAAAAACATTCAGTACTTC. Protein sequence: CASSSYPQDTYLLAKNIQYF.

The rearrangement joins TRBV20-1 to TRBJ1-1; possibly TRBD1 for D (5 bases). Trimming took 3 bases from V and 6 from J, leaving 14 bases between them. Germline assignment: CDR1 DFQATT and CDR2 SNEGSKA (reference sequence). There are 13 residues in the CDR3. CDR3 nucleotide sequence: TGCAGTGCTAGTCGGGCTCGGGGGGCTGAAGCTTTCTTT. It codes for CSASRARGAEAFF.

The V call is TRBV27, the J call TRBJ2-7; 12 bases fit TRBD2. The ends lost 6 bases at V and 4 bases at J; junction bases unmatched: 7. Germline values: CDR1 MNHEY, CDR2 SMNVEV (reference sequence). The CDR3 contains 15 residues. Here the CDR3 DNA reads TGTGCCAGCAGCACCAGACTAGCGGGAGAGTACGAGCAGTACTTC. Its translation is CASSTRLAGEYEQYF.

V and J are TRBV28 and TRBJ1-5; a weak D match, TRBD1 (6 bases). Germline V lookup: CDR1 MDHEN, CDR2 SYDVKM. V gave up 1 base and J gave up 4 bases, with 11 bases separating them. The CDR3 extends over 15 amino acids. The CDR3 nucleotides are TGTGCCAGCAGTTTATCGGTCAGGGGTAATCAGCCCCAGCATTTT. Its protein is CASSLSVRGNQPQHF.

This clone was detected once. This chain joins TRBV6-6 and TRBJ1-5; tentative D call: TRBD1 (6 bases). This CDR3 is 16 amino acids long. Germline V lookup: CDR1 MNHNY, CDR2 SVGAGI (reference sequence). V was shortened by 5 bases and J by 2 bases, with 16 bases between the two germline ends. The CDR3 reads CASSTGRGSGNQPQHF. The CDR3 DNA reads as TGTGCCAGCAGTACCGGCAGGGGATCGGGCAATCAGCCCCAGCATTTT.

This clone was seen only once. V usage is TRBV5-1 and J usage is TRBJ2-1; no clear D. The germline V gene encodes CDR1 SGHRS and CDR2 YFSETQ. Trimming removed 0 bases at V and 10 bases at J, with 17 bases between. The CDR3 consists of 15 residues. The CDR3 bases are TGCGCCAGCAGCTTGGACTCGGTTCTTCAAGGGGAGCAGTTCTTC. It codes for CASSLDSVLQGEQFF.